This TCR beta chain is drawn from a study of CD8 T cells in Susac syndrome (dated by TCRdb to between 2019 and 2020). As for the study more broadly: Among the sequenced Susac syndrome patients, more than five had clinically active disease and 8 or 9 were in clinical remission. Susac syndrome patients were therapy-naive, on corticosteroids (some also receiving IVIg), or on IVIg alone at blood withdrawal. Whether CD8+ T cell activation and differentiation in Susac syndrome was antigen driven was tested using repertoire sequencing. Clonality of the CD8+ T cell repertoire was compared between around eleven healthy donors, about 14 Susac syndrome patients and 15 multiple sclerosis patients.

Peripheral blood CD8+ and CD4+ T cells from healthy donors, Susac syndrome patients and multiple sclerosis patients were profiled using high-throughput TCR beta sequencing. Recently defined diagnostic criteria for definite or probable disease were met by the Susac syndrome patients. Bulk CD8+ and CD4+ T cells were purified by magnetic negative isolation, whereas CD8+ TEMRA cells were enriched by FACS. Blood was collected in EDTA tubes and processed within 24 hours, with PBMCs isolated through density gradient centrifugation. PBMCs intended for TCR sequencing were cryopreserved in liquid nitrogen and were subsequently thawed in a 37 degrees C water bath. The sorted or isolated CD4+, CD8+ and CD8+ TEMRA cells had a purity of 90% or higher. Notes on this clonotype: The specificity of this receptor is unknown. No much larger clone exists at a distance of one base, and base qualities are not known.

General study outcomes and caveats: Looking at Susac-specific public clones, the researchers identified about 15 in the total CD8+ repertoire and roughly five in the CD8+ TEMRA repertoire. Susac syndrome CD8+ repertoires showed clonal expansion, highest in CD8+ TEMRA cells and greater in clinically active than remitting patients. The TCR sequencing and HLA analysis was acknowledged to have included a relatively small number of individuals.

V loses 3 bases, J loses 5 bases, and the germline ends lie 13 bases apart. The germline V gene sets CDR1 to LGHNA and CDR2 to YSLEER. Including the terminal cysteine and phenylalanine, the CDR3 comprises 14 residues. The CDR3 DNA has 42 bases and is translated from base 1. RNA was extracted with the RNeasy kit and roughly 0.5 to 1 ug was reverse transcribed using random hexamers. The immunoSEQ multiplex PCR assay, which covers 54 Vbeta and 13 Jbeta segments, was used to amplify TCR beta CDR3 regions. Bias from PCR amplification was corrected by using a synthetic template baseline for primer optimization and for computational correction. The paper's processing steps were these. Reads were annotated to V, D and J genes per IMGT and analyzed with immunoSEQ Analyzer, keeping only productive sequences. Clonality was calculated as one minus the Shannon entropy normalized by log2 of the number of productive unique sequences. For each patient and control, public and private clones were evaluated within the 100 most prevalent clones. Clones were defined as Susac-specific when absent from the healthy and MS cohorts, from some 1,100 published viral clones and from other ImmuneACCESS disease sequences. TCRdb applied fastp at Q25 and MiXCR to the public reads, then kept only in-frame beta chains. Here each entry gathers all rows of one CDR3 protein and keeps the most common genes and DNA. None of the V and J calls come from the authors' own analysis; TCRdb made them. The sample table holds 120,000 or so distinct CDR3 sequences, of which around 95% were seen once. Clones ranked in the top ten supply around 0.2% of the sample.

The receptor was derived from a human donor with Susac syndrome. The specimen was CD8+ T cells from PBMCs. The chain employs TRBV4-3 and TRBJ1-1, with no confidently assigned D gene. The DNA sequence is as follows: TGCGCCAGCAGCCATACGGAGGGCGGAACTGAAGCTTTCTTT. Its protein reads: CASSHTEGGTEAFF.